This TCR beta chain comes out of a study of blood T cell repertoires in COVID-19 (dated by TCRdb to about 2020). Describing the broader study: Samples covering the acute and convalescent phases of COVID-19 were provided by collaborators in the United States, Italy and Spain. The material from the prospective study consisted of cDNA or gDNA derived from T cells, B-cell-depleted T cells, or PBMCs. Subjects who had been exposed to COVID-19, were actively infected with it, or had recovered from it provided the deeply sampled blood TCRbeta repertoires that made up the dataset. A freely available public database, intended as a resource for researchers studying the immune response to SARS-CoV-2, is where the repertoires were released. Samples came from the ongoing ImmuneRACE study (first 160 participants) plus 1,254 subjects from 6 global collaborators. Nearly every sample came with metadata listing a de-identified subject ID, COVID-19 status, age in years and sex. Where available, HLA class I and class II types were obtained from metadata supplied by the sample provider rather than from assay-based typing.

Spanning cysteine to phenylalanine, the CDR3 consists of 12 amino acids. The kept DNA is CDR3 alone, 36 bases in frame from the first base. V is clipped by 4 bases and J by 2 bases, and the sequence between their germline boundaries is 5 bases long. The germline V gene (reference sequence) specifies LGHDT as CDR1 and YNNKEL as CDR2. The immunoSEQ Assay, a bias-controlled multiplex PCR, was used to amplify TCRbeta CDR3 regions from genomic DNA. In the authors' own workflow: The number of nucleated cells in each sample was estimated by amplification of reference gene primers within the assay. Sequence reads were collapsed and filtered to measure the absolute abundance of every unique TCRbeta CDR3 rearrangement. For each sample, productive Simpson clonality was calculated as the square root of Simpson's diversity index across productive rearrangements. Not all clones reach the TCRdb copy of this immuneACCESS table, which keeps in-frame sequences only. Checked studies attribute under half of the gap to unresolved V genes and leave the rest unexplained. V, J and clone size are those of that table, while D and trimming were read from the DNA. Here the sample has hundreds of thousands of clones; roughly nine tenths occur a single time. The leading ten clones occupy about 3% of the sample.

Study-wide findings and limitations: The amount of clinical and demographic metadata varied by source and participant and was provided uncurated.

Participants in the prospective study were enrolled through a virtual design, were aged about 18 to 90 years, and lived in under 25 United States geographic areas. In the prospective study, participants were assigned to cohorts based on the clinical history participants reported in a screening survey and a study questionnaire. Recovered participants in ImmuneRACE Cohort 3 were defined as having two consecutive negative NP/OP PCR tests, clearance from a healthcare professional, or resolution of symptoms. Mobile phlebotomists in the prospective study collected whole blood, serum and a nasopharyngeal or oropharyngeal swab from every participant. Participants in the prospective study had the option to provide additional blood draws and questionnaires over a 2-month period. Blood samples from the prospective study were shipped frozen or at room temperature prior to DNA extraction. This clone was seen only once. Its recognized antigen is unknown. No clone much larger than this one lies a single base away; base qualities are absent.

The sequence came from a woman aged 50 to 60 who had recovered from COVID-19. Sequencing was carried out using PBMCs or T cells enriched from blood (not recorded which). The rearranged chain carries TRBV3-1 (or the pseudogene TRBV3-2) and TRBJ2-5; confidence is insufficient to name the D gene. The sequenced DNA: TGTGCCAGCAGCCCCAGACAAGAGACCCAGTACTTC. It codes for CASSPRQETQYF.